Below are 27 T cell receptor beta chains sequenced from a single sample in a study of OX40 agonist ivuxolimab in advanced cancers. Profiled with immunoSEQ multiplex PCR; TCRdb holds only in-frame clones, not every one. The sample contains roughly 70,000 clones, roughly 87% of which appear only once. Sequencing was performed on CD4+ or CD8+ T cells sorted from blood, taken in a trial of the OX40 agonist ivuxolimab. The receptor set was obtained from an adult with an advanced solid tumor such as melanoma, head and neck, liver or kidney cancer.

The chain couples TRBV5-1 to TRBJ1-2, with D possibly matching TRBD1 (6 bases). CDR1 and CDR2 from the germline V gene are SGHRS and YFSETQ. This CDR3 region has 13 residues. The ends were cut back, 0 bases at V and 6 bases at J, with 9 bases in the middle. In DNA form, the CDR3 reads TGCGCCAGCAGCTTGGGGTCAGGGGATGGCTACACCTTC. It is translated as CASSLGSGDGYTF.

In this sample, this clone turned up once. CDR3 coding DNA: TGCGCCAGCAGCTTTGATGAACAGGGAGGGGCCTTCGGCTACACCTTC. Translated, it gives CASSFDEQGGAFGYTF. V usage is TRBV5-1 and J usage is TRBJ1-2, with D tentatively TRBD1 (6 bases). CDR1 is SGHRS and CDR2 is YFSETQ in the germline V gene. The ends were cut back, 2 bases at V and 8 bases at J, with 22 bases in the middle. The CDR3 extends over 16 amino acids. Complete variable domain (other parts from reference TRBV5-1 and TRBJ1-2): KAGVTQTPRYLIKTRGQQVTLSCSPISGHRSVSWYQQTPGQGLQFLFEYFSETQRNKGNFPGRFSGRQFSNSRSEMNVSTLELGDSALYLCASSFDEQGGAFGYTFGSGTRLTVV.

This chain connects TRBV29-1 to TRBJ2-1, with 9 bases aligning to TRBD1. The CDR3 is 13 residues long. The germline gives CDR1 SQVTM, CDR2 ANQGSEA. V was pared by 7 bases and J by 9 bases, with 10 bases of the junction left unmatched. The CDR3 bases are TGCAGCGGGGGACAGGGCCGATTGGTTGAGCAGTTCTTC. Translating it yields CSGGQGRLVEQFF.

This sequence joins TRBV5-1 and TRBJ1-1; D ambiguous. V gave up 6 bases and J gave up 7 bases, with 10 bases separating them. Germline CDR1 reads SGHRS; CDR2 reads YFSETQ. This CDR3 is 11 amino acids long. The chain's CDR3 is CASIEGSEAFF. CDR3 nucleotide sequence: TGCGCCAGCATTGAGGGCAGTGAAGCTTTCTTT.

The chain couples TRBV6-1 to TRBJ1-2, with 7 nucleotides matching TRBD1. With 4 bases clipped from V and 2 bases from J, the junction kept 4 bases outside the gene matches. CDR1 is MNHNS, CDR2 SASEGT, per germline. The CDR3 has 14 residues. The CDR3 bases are TGTGCCAGCAGTGGTGCACAGGGGAACTATGGCTACACCTTC. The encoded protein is CASSGAQGNYGYTF.

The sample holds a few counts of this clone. The CDR3 DNA reads TGCAGCGTGTGGGACAGGGGGTTGGATACTGAAGCTTTCTTT. Encoded protein: CSVWDRGLDTEAFF. This rearrangement joins TRBV29-1 to TRBJ1-1, with TRBD1 matching over 11 bases. From germline, CDR1 is SQVTM and CDR2 ANQGSEA. The ends lost 6 bases at V and 5 bases at J; junction bases unmatched: 8. The CDR3 is 14 residues long.

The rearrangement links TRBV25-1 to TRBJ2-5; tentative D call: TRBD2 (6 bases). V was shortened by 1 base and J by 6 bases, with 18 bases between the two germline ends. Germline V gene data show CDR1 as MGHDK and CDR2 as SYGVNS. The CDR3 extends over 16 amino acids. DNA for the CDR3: TGTGCCAGCAGTGAATCACTTACGGGGCGGGGACAGACCCAGTACTTC. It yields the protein CASSESLTGRGQTQYF.

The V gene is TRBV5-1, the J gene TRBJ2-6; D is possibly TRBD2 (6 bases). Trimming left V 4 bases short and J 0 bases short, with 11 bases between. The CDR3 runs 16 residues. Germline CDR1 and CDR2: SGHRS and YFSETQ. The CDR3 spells CASSGEVGSGANVLTF. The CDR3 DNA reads TGCGCCAGCAGCGGGGAGGTCGGCTCTGGGGCCAACGTCCTGACTTTC.

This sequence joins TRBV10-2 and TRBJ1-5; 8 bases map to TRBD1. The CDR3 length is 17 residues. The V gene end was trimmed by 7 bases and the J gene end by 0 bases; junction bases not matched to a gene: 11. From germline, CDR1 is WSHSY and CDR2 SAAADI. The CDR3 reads CASTTGQAENSNQPQHF. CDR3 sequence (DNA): TGCGCCAGCACTACGGGACAGGCTGAGAATAGCAATCAGCCCCAGCATTTT.

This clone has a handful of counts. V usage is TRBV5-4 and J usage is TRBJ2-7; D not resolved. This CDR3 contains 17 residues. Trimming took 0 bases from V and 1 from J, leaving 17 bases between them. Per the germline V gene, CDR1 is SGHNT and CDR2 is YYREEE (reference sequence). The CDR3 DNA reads TGTGCCAGCAGCTTGGCGGTCGGGTGGGCCGGATCCTACGAGCAGTACTTC. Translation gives CASSLAVGWAGSYEQYF.

The CDR3, as DNA: TGTGCCAGCAGCTCAAACTGGGGGGGCAGCCTTCTTTTCTCCTACGAGCAGTACTTC. This sequence encodes CASSSNWGGSLLFSYEQYF. V usage is TRBV7-3 and J usage is TRBJ2-7; D perhaps matches TRBD2 (7 bases). Trimming shortened V by 4 bases and J by 0 bases, and 25 bases separated the two germline ends. The CDR3 has 19 residues. The V gene's germline CDR1 is SGHTA and CDR2 FQGTGA.

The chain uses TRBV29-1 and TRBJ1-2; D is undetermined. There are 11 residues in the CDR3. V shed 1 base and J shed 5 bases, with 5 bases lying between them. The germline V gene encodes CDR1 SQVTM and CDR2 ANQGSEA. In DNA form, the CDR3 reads TGCAGCGTTGAAGCGGCTTATGGCTACACCTTC. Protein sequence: CSVEAAYGYTF.

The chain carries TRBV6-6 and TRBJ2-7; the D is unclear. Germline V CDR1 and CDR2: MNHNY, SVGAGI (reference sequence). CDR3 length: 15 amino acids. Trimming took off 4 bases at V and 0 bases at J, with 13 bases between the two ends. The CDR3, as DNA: TGTGCCAGCAGTTCCCTAGACGCAAGCTCCTACGAGCAGTACTTC. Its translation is CASSSLDASSYEQYF.

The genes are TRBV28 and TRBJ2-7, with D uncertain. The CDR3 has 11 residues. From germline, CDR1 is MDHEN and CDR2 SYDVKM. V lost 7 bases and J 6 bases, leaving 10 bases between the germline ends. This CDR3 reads CASTNPREQYF. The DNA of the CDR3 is TGTGCCAGCACTAACCCACGCGAGCAGTACTTC.

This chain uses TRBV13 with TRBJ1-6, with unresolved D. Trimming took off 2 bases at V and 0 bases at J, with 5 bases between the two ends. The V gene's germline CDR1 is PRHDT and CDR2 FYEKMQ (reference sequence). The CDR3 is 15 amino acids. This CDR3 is CASSLSGSYNSPLHF. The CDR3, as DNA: TGTGCCAGCAGCTTATCCGGCTCCTATAATTCACCCCTCCACTTT.

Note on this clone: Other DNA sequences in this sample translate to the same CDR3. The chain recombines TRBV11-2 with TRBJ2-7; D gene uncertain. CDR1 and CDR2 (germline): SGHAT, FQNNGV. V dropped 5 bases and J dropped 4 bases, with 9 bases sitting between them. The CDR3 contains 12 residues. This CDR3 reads CASSLAGYEQYF. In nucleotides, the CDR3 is TGTGCCAGCAGCCTTGCAGGTTACGAGCAGTACTTC.

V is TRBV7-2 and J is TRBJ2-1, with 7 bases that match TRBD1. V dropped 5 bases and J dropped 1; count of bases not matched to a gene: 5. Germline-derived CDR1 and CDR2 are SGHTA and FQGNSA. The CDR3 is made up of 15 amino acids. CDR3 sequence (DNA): TGTGCCAGCAGCAATGACAGGGCGTCCTACAATGAGCAGTTCTTC. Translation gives CASSNDRASYNEQFF.

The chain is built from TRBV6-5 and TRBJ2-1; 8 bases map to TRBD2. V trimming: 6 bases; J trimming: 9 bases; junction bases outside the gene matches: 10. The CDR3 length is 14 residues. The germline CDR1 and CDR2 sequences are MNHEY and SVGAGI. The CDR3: CASRRSGSEVEQFF. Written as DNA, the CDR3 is TGTGCCAGCAGGCGGAGCGGGAGCGAAGTTGAGCAGTTCTTC.

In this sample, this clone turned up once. The CDR3 DNA reads TGTGCCAGCTACAAACAACCGGACGGATTCACAGATACGCAGTATTTT. Amino acids: CASYKQPDGFTDTQYF. This chain uses TRBV7-6 with TRBJ2-3; D remains ambiguous. CDR3 length equals 16 residues. V lost 8 bases, J lost 2 bases, and 20 bases lay in between. Germline values: CDR1 SGHVS, CDR2 FNYEAQ. The full variable domain, in which reference TRBV7-6 and TRBJ2-3 provide the parts outside the CDR3, is GAGVSQSPRYKVTKRGQDVALRCDPISGHVSLYWYRQALGQGPEFLTYFNYEAQQDKSGLPNDRFSAERPEGSISTLTIQRTEQRDSAMYRCASYKQPDGFTDTQYFGPGTRLTVL.

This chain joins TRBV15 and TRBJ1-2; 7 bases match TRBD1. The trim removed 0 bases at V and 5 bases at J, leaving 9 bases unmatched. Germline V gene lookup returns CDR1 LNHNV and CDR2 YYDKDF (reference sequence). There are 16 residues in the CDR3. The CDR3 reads CATSRDRTGVRYGYTF. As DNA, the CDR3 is TGTGCCACCAGCAGAGATCGAACAGGGGTGAGATATGGCTACACCTTC.

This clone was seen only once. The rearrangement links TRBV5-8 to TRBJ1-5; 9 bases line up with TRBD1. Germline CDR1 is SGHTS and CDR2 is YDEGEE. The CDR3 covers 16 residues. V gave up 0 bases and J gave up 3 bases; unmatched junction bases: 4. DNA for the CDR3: TGTGCCAGCAGCTTGGGTGACAGGGGGTTCAATCAGCCCCAGCATTTT. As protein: CASSLGDRGFNQPQHF.

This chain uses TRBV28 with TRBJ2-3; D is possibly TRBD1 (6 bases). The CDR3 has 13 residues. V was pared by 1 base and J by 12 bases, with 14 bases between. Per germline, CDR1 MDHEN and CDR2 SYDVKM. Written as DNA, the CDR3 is TGTGCCAGCAGTTTATCGGCCCAGGGGTTTCAGTATTTT. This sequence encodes CASSLSAQGFQYF. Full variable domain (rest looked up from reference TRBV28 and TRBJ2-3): DVKVTQSSRYLVKRTGEKVFLECVQDMDHENMFWYRQDPGLGLRLIYFSYDVKMKEKGDIPEGYSVSREKKERFSLILESASTNQTSMYLCASSLSAQGFQYFGPGTRLTVL.

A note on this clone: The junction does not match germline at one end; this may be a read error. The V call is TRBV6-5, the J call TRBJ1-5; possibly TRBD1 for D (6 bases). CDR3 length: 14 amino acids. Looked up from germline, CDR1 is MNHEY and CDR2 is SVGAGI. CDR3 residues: CASSEERGVATPSF. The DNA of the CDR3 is TGTGCCAGCAGTGAAGAGAGGGGGGTGGCCACTCCGTCTTTT.

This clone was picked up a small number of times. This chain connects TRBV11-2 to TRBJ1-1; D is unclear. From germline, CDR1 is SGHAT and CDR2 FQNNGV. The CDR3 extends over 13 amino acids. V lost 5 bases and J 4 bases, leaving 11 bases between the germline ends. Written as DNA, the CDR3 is TGTGCCAGCAGCCTCCTCTGGGGCACTGAAGCTTTCTTT. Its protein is CASSLLWGTEAFF.

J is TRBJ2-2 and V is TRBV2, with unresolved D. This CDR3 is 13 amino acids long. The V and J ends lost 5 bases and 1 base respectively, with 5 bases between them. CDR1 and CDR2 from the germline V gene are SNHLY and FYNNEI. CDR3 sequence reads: CASSSENTGELFF. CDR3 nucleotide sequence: TGTGCCAGCAGTTCAGAGAACACCGGGGAGCTGTTTTTT.

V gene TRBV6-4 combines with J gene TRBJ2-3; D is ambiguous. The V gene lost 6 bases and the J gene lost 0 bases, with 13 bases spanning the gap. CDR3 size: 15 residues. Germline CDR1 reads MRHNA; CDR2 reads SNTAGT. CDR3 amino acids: CASSVTRTSTDTQYF. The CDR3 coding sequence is TGTGCCAGCAGCGTTACACGTACTAGCACAGATACGCAGTATTTT.

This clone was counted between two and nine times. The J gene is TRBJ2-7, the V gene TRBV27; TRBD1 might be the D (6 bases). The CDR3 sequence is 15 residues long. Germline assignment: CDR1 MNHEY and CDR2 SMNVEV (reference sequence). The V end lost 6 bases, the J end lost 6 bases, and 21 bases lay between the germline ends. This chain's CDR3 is CASSLQGAPVREQYF. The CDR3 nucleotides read TGTGCCAGCAGCCTACAGGGAGCACCGGTGCGCGAGCAGTACTTC.